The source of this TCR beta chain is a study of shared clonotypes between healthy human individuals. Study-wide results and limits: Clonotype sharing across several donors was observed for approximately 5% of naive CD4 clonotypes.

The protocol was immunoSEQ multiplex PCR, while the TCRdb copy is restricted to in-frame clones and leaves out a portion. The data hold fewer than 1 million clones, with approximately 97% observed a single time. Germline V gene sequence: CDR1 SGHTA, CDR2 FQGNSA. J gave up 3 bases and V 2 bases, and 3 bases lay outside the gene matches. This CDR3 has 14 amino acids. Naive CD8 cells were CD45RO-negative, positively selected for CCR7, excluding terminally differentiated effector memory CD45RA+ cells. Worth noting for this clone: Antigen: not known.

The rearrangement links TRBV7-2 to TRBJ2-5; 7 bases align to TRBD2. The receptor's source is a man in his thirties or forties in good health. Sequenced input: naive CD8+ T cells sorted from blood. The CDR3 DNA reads TGTGCCAGCAGCTTATGGGACTACAAAGAGACCCAGTACTTC. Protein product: CASSLWDYKETQYF.